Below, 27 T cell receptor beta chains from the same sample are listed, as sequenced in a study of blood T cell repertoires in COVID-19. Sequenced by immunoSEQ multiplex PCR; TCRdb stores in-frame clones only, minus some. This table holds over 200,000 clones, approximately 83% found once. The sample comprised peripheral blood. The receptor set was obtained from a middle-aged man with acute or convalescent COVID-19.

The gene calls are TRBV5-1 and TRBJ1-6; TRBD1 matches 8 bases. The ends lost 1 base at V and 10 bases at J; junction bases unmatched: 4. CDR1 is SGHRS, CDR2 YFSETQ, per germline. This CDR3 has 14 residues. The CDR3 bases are TGCGCCAGCAGCTTGAACAGGGGGGACTCACCCCTCCACTTT. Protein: CASSLNRGDSPLHF.

As DNA, the CDR3 is TGTGCCAGCGGATTAGCGGGAACCACGGATACGCAGTATTTT. Its translation: CASGLAGTTDTQYF. The chain employs TRBV5-4 and TRBJ2-3; 8 bases line up with TRBD2. CDR1 and CDR2 from the germline V gene are SGHNT and YYREEE (reference sequence). J was trimmed by 6 bases and V by 7 bases; bases with no gene match: 10. The CDR3 runs 14 residues. Based on the CDR3 plus reference TRBV5-4 and TRBJ2-3, the full variable domain is ETGVTQSPTHLIKTRGQQVTLRCSSQSGHNTVSWYQQALGQGPQFIFQYYREEENGRGNFPPRFSGLQFPNYSSELNVNALELDDSALYLCASGLAGTTDTQYFGPGTRLTVL.

CDR3 residues: CASSLAASTSSTYNEQFF. The CDR3, as DNA: TGTGCCAGCAGCTTAGCCGCCAGCACTAGCAGCACCTACAATGAGCAGTTCTTC. The rearrangement joins TRBV7-2 to TRBJ2-1; D may be TRBD2 (6 bases). In germline, CDR1 is SGHTA, CDR2 FQGNSA. The CDR3 has 18 residues. Trimming took 0 bases from V and 2 from J, leaving 17 bases between them.

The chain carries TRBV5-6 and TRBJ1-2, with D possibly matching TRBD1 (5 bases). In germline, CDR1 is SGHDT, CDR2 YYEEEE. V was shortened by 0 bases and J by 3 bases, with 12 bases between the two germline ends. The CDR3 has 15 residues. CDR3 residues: CASSLGIGRDYGYTF. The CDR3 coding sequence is TGTGCCAGCAGCTTGGGAATCGGCAGGGACTATGGCTACACCTTC.

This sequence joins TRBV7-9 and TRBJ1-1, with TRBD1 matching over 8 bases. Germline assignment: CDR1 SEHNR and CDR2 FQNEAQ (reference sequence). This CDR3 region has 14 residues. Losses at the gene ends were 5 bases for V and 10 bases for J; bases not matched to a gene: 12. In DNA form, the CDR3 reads TGTGCCAGCAGCCCCCGATCTGGACAGGGAGGAGCTTTCTTT. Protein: CASSPRSGQGGAFF.

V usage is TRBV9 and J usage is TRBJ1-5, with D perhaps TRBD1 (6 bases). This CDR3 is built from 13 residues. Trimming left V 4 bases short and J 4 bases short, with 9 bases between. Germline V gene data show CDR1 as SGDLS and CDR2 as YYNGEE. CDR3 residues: CASSRGANQPQHF. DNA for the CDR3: TGTGCCAGCAGCCGGGGGGCGAATCAGCCCCAGCATTTT.

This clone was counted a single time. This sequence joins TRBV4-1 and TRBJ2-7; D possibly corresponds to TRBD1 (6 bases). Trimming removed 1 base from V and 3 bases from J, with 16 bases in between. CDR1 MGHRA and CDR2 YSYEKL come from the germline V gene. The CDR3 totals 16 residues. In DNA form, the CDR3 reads TGCGCCAGCAGCCAAGTGTCCAGGGGAAAGGGCTACGAGCAGTACTTC. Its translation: CASSQVSRGKGYEQYF.

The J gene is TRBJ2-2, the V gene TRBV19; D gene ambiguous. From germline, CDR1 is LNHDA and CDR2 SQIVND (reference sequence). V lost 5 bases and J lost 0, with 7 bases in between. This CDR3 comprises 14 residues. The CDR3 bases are TGTGCCAGTAGTTGGCAGGCGAACACCGGGGAGCTGTTTTTT. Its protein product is CASSWQANTGELFF. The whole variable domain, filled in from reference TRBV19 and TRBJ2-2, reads DGGITQSPKYLFRKEGQNVTLSCEQNLNHDAMYWYRQDPGQGLRLIYYSQIVNDFQKGDIAEGYSVSREKKESFPLTVTSAQKNPTAFYLCASSWQANTGELFFGEGSRLTVL.

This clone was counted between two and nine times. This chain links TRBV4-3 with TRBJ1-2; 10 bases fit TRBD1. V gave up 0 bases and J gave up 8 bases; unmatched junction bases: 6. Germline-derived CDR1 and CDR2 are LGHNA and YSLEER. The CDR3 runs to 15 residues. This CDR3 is CASSQDRQGAVGYTF. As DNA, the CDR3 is TGCGCCAGCAGCCAAGACCGACAGGGGGCTGTCGGCTACACCTTC.

CDR3 loop: CASSLGGGHQRTDTQYF. The CDR3 nucleotides read TGCGCCAGCAGCTTGGGAGGGGGACATCAGAGGACAGATACGCAGTATTTT. The chain has TRBV5-1 and TRBJ2-3; weak D call: TRBD1 (6 bases). Looked up from germline, CDR1 is SGHRS and CDR2 is YFSETQ. The CDR3 contains 17 residues. Trimming shortened V by 0 bases and J by 3 bases, and 17 bases separated the two germline ends.

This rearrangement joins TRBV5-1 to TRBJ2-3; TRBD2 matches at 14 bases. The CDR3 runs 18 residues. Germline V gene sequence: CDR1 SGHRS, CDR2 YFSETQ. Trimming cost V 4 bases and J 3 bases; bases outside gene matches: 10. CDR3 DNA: TGCGCCAGCAGCCTACGACTAGCGGGAGGGCTGACGACAGATACGCAGTATTTT. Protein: CASSLRLAGGLTTDTQYF.

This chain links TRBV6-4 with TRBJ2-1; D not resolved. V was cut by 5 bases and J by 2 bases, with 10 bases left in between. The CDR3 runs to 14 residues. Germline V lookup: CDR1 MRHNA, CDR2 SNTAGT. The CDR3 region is CASSSENPYNEQFF. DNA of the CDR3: TGTGCCAGCAGTTCGGAGAACCCCTACAATGAGCAGTTCTTC.

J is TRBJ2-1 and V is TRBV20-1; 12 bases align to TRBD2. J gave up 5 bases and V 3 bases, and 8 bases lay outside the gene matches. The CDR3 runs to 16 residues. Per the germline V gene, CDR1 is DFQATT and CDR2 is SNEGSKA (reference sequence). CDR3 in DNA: TGCAGTGCTAGTCCGACTAGCGGGAGTTTAAACAATGAGCAGTTCTTC. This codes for CSASPTSGSLNNEQFF.

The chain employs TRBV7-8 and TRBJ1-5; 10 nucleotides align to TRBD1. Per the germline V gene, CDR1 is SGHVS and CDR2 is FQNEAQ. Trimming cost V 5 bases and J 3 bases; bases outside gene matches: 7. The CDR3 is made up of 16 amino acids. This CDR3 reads CASSLRTGGNNQPQHF. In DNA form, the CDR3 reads TGTGCCAGCAGCCTAAGGACAGGGGGTAACAATCAGCCCCAGCATTTT.

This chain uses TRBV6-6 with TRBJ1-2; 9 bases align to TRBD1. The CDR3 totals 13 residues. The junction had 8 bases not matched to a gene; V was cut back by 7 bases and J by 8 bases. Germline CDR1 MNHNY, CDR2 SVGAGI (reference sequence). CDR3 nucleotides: TGTGCCAGCAATACGGGACAGGGTTACGGCTACACCTTC. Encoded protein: CASNTGQGYGYTF.

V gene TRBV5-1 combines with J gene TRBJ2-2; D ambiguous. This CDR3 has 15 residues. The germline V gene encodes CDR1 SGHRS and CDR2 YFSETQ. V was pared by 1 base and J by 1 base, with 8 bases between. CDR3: CASSLYMLNTGELFF. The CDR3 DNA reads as TGCGCCAGCAGCTTGTACATGTTGAACACCGGGGAGCTGTTTTTT.

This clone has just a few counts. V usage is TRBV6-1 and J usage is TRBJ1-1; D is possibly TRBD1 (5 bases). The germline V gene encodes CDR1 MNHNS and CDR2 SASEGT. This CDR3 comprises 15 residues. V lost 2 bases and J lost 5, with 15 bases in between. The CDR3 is CASSERGHGGTEAFF. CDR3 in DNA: TGTGCCAGCAGTGAAAGGGGTCACGGAGGGACTGAAGCTTTCTTT.

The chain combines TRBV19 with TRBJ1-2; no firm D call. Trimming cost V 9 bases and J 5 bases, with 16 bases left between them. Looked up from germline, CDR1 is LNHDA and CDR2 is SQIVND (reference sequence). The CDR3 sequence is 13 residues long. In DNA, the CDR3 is TGTGCCAGCATCGCGAGTGGGCTATATGGCTACACCTTC. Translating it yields CASIASGLYGYTF.

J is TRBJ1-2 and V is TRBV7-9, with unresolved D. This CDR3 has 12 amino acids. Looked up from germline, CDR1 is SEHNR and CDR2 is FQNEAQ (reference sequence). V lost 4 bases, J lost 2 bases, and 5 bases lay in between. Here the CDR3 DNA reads TGTGCCAGCAGCTCTAGGAACTATGGCTACACCTTC. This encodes CASSSRNYGYTF.

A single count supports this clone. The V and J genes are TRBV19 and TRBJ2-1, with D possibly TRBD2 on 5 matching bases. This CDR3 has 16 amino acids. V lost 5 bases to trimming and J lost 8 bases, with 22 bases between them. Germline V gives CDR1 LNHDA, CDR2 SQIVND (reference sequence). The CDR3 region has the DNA TGTGCCAGTAGTTCTGTAGCCCGATCGGGGTTCTATGAGCAGTTCTTC. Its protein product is CASSSVARSGFYEQFF.

This CDR3 is CASSQGFGGARGEKLFF. DNA for the CDR3: TGTGCCAGCAGCCAGGGATTCGGGGGGGCGAGGGGTGAAAAACTGTTTTTT. The V and J genes are TRBV3-1 (or the pseudogene TRBV3-2) and TRBJ1-4, with D tentatively TRBD1 (6 bases). The V gene lost 3 bases and the J gene lost 7 bases, with 21 bases spanning the gap. This CDR3 has 17 residues. Germline-derived CDR1 and CDR2 are LGHDT and YNNKEL (reference sequence).

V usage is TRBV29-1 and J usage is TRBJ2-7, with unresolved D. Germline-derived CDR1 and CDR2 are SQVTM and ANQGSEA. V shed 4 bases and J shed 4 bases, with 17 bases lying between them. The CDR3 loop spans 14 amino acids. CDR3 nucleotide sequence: TGCAGCGTTGCAACGGGTTCGGCCGGGTACGAGCAGTACTTC. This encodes CSVATGSAGYEQYF.

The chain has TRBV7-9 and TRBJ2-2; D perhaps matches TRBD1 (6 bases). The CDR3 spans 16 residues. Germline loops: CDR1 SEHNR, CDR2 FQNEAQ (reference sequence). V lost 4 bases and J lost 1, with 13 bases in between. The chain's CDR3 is CASSSRTAQNTGELFF. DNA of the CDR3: TGTGCCAGCAGCTCGAGGACAGCGCAGAACACCGGGGAGCTGTTTTTT.

As DNA, the CDR3 is TGTGCCAGCAGTGAAACGGGTGTGGGCGAGCAGTACTTC. Its translation is CASSETGVGEQYF. This chain joins TRBV25-1 and TRBJ2-7; no clear D gene. Germline CDR1 is MGHDK and CDR2 is SYGVNS. The CDR3 is 13 residues long. Trimming removed 2 bases from V and 6 bases from J, with 11 bases in between.

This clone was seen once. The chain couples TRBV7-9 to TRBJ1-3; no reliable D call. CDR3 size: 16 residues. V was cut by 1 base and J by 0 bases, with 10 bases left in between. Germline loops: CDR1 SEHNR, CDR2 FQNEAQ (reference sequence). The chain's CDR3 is CASSLVELSSGNTIYF. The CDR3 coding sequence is TGTGCCAGCAGCTTAGTAGAGCTGAGCTCTGGAAACACCATATATTTT.

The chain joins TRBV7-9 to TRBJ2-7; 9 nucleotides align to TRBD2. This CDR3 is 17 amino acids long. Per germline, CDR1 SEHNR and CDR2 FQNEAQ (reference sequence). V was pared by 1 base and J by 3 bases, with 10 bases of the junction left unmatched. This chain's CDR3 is CASSLVVSGSLGYEQYF. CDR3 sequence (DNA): TGTGCCAGCAGCTTAGTGGTTAGCGGGAGTTTAGGCTACGAGCAGTACTTC.

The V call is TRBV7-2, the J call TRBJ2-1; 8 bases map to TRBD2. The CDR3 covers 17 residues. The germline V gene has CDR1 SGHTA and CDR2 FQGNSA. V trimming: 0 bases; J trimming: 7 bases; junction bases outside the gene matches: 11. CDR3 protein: CASSLALSGSGGNEQFF. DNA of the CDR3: TGTGCCAGCAGCTTAGCCCTGAGCGGGAGCGGTGGAAATGAGCAGTTCTTC.